This T cell receptor (beta chain) is drawn from a study of T cells in localized non-small cell lung cancer. CDR3 size: 13 residues. Germline V gives CDR1 SGHTS, CDR2 YDEGEE. V lost 0 bases, J lost 3 bases, and 7 bases lay in between. A word on this clone: No antigen is known for it.

Assay: immunoSEQ multiplex PCR; the TCRdb copy retains only in-frame clones and omits some. This sample yields 45,000 to 55,000 clones, of which roughly 90% are seen a single time; 15% to 20% belongs to the top ten. Study outcomes and limitations: Adjacent uninvolved lung had the highest clonality, suggesting focused antigen responses.

This receptor was taken from a male donor older than 55 with stage III squamous cell lung carcinoma. V is TRBV5-8 and J is TRBJ2-7; unclear D gene. Here the sequenced sample was peripheral blood, taken before any cancer treatment. CDR3 sequence (DNA): TGTGCCAGCAGCTTGGCTGGGTACTACGAGCAGTACTTC. This translates into CASSLAGYYEQYF.